This paragraph reports one TCR beta chain. Study members were between about 18 and 90 years old and lived in over 20 US regions. Participant-given clinical history determined each cohort assignment. Data came from immunoSEQ multiplex PCR; TCRdb stores just in-frame clones and leaves some out. The profile shows about 300,000 clones, approximately 85% of them singletons. This sample stems from a study of blood T cell repertoires in COVID-19. Study-level background: The analysed material was cDNA or gDNA that came from T cells, B-cell-depleted T cells, or PBMCs.

Deletions cut 2 bases from V and 4 bases from J, with 9 bases between. Germline V CDR1 and CDR2: SGHDT, YYEEEE. The CDR3 length is 13 residues. The origin of this receptor is a man in his thirties or forties who had recovered from COVID-19. What was sequenced was PBMCs or T cells enriched from blood (not recorded which). The chain is built from TRBV5-6 and TRBJ1-2; D is uncertain. CDR3 amino acids: CASSFAGIYGYTF. CDR3 coding DNA: TGTGCCAGCAGCTTCGCGGGGATCTATGGCTACACCTTC.